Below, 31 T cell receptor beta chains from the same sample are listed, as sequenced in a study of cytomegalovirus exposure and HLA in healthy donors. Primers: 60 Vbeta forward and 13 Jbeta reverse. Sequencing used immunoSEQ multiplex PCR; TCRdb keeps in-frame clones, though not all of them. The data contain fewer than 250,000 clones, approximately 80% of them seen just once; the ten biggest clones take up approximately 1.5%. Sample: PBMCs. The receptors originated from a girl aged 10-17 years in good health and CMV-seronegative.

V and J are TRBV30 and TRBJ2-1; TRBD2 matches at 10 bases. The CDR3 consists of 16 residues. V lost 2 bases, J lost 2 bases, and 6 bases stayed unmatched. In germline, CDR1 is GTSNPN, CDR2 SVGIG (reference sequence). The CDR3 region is CAWSLAGAIAYNEQFF. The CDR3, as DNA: TGTGCCTGGAGTCTAGCGGGAGCAATCGCCTACAATGAGCAGTTCTTC. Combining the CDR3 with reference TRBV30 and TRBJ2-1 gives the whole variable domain SQTIHQWPATLVQPVGSPLSLECTVEGTSNPNLYWYRQAAGRGLQLLFYSVGIGQISSEVPQNLSASRPQDRQFILSSKKLLLSDSGFYLCAWSLAGAIAYNEQFFGPGTRLTVL.

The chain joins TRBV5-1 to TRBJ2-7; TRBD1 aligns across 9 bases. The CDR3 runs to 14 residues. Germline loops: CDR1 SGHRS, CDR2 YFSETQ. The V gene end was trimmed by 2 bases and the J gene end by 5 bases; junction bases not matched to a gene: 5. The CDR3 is CASSFRDRVDEQYF. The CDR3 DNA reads TGCGCCAGCAGCTTCCGGGACAGGGTGGACGAGCAGTACTTC.

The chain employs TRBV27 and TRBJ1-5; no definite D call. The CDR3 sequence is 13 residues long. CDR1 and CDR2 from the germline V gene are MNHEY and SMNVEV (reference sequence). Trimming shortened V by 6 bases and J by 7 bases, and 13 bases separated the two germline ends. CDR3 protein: CASSLQRLQPQHF. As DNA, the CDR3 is TGTGCCAGCAGCTTACAGCGGTTACAGCCCCAGCATTTT.

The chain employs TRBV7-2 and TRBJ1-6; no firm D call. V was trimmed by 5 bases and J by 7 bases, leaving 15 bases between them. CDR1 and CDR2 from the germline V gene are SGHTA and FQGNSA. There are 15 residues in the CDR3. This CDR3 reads CASSPNQFLNSPLHF. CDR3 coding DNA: TGTGCCAGCAGCCCTAATCAATTCTTAAATTCACCCCTCCACTTT.

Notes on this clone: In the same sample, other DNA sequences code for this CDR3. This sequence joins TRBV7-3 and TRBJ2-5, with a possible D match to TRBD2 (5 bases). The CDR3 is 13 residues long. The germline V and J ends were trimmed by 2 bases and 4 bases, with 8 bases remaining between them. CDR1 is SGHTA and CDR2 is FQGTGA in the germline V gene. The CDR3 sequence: CASSLGGVETQYF. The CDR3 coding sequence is TGTGCCAGCAGCTTAGGAGGCGTAGAGACCCAGTACTTC.

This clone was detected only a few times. The CDR3 sequence is CASSLDRNTEAFF. As DNA, the CDR3 is TGTGCCAGCAGCCTGGACAGGAACACTGAAGCTTTCTTT. The chain employs TRBV7-9 and TRBJ1-1; perhaps TRBD1 as D (6 bases). V was trimmed by 5 bases and J by 1 base, leaving 8 bases between them. The germline V gene has CDR1 SEHNR and CDR2 FQNEAQ (reference sequence). The CDR3 sequence is 13 residues long.

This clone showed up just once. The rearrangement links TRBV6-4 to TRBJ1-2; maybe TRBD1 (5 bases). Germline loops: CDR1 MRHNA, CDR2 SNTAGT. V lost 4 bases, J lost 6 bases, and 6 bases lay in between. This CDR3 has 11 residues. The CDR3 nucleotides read TGTGCCAGCAGTGCAGGGCATGGCTACACCTTC. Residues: CASSAGHGYTF.

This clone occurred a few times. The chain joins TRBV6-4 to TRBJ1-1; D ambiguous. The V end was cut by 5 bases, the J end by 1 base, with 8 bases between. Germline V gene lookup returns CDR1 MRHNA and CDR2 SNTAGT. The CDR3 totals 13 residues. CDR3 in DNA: TGTGCCAGCAGTCTCCGGGGGAACACTGAAGCTTTCTTT. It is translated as CASSLRGNTEAFF.

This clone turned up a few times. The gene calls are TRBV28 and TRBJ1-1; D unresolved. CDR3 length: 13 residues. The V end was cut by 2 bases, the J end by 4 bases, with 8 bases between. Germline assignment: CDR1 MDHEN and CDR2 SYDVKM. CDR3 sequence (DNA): TGTGCCAGCAGTTTACCTCGAGGCACTGAAGCTTTCTTT. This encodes CASSLPRGTEAFF.

The chain's CDR3 is CASSKETSGRGADTQYF. Written as DNA, the CDR3 is TGTGCCAGCTCTAAAGAAACTAGCGGGAGAGGGGCAGATACGCAGTATTTT. This chain links TRBV6-4 with TRBJ2-3, with 11 positions matching TRBD2. The germline gives CDR1 MRHNA, CDR2 SNTAGT. The CDR3 extends over 17 amino acids. Losses at the gene ends were 8 bases for V and 4 bases for J; bases not matched to a gene: 14.

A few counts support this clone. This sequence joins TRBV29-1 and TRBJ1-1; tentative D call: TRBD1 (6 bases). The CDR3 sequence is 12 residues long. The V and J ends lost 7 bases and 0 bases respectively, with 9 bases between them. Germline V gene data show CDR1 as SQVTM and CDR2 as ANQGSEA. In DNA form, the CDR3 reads TGCAGCGCGGGACACTTGAACACTGAAGCTTTCTTT. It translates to CSAGHLNTEAFF. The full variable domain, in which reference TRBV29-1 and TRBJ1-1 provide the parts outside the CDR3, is SAVISQKPSRDICQRGTSLTIQCQVDSQVTMMFWYRQQPGQSLTLIATANQGSEATYESGFVIDKFPISRPNLTFSTLTVSNMSPEDSSIYLCSAGHLNTEAFFGQGTRLTVV.

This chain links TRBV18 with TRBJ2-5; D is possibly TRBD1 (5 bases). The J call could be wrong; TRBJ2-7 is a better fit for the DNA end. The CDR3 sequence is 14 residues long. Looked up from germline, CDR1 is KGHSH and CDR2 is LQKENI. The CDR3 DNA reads TGTGCCAGCTCACCTCAAGGGGTGTCCTACGAGCAGTACTTC. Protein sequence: CASSPQGVSYEQYF.

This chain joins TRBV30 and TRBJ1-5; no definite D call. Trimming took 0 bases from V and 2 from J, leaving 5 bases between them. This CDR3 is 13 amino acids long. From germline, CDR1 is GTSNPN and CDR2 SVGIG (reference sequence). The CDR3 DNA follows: TGTGCCTGGAGTGTAGAGCGCAATCAGCCCCAGCATTTT. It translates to CAWSVERNQPQHF.

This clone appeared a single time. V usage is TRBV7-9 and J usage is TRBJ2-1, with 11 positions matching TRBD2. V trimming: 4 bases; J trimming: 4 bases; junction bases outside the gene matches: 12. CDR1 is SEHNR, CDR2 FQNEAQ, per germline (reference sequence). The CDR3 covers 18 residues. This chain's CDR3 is CASSSPPLLAGVYNEQFF. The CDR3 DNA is TGTGCCAGCAGCTCTCCTCCCCTACTAGCGGGGGTTTACAATGAGCAGTTCTTC.

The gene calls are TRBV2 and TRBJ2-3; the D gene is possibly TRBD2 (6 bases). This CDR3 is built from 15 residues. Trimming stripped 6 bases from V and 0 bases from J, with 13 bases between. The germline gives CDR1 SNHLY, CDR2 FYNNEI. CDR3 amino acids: CASRGGSLSTDTQYF. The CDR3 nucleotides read TGTGCCAGCAGGGGGGGTTCACTTAGCACAGATACGCAGTATTTT.

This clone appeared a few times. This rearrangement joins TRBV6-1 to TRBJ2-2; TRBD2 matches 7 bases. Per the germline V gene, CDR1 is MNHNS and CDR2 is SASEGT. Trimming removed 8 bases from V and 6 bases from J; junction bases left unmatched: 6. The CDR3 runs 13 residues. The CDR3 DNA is TGTGCCAGCGCCACGGGGGGTCCCGGGGAGCTGTTTTTT. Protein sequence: CASATGGPGELFF.

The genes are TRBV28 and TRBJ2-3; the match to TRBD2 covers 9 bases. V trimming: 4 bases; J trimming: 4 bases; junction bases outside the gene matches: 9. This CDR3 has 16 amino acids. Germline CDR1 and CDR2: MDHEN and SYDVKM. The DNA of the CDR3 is TGTGCCAGCAGTTGGGGGTCTAGCGGGGTGTCAGATACGCAGTATTTT. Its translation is CASSWGSSGVSDTQYF. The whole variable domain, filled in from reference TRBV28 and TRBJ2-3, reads DVKVTQSSRYLVKRTGEKVFLECVQDMDHENMFWYRQDPGLGLRLIYFSYDVKMKEKGDIPEGYSVSREKKERFSLILESASTNQTSMYLCASSWGSSGVSDTQYFGPGTRLTVL.

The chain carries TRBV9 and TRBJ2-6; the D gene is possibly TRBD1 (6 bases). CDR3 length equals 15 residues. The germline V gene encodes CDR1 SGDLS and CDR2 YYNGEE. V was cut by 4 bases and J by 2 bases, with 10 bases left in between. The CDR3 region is CASSPRTAGANVLTF. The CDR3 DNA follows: TGTGCCAGCAGCCCAAGGACAGCTGGGGCCAACGTCCTGACTTTC.

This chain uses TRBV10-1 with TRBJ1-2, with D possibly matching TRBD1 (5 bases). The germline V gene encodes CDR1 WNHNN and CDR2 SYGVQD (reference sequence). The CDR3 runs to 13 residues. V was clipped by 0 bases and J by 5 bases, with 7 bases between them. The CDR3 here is CASSESGTYGYTF. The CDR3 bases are TGCGCCAGCAGTGAGTCGGGGACTTATGGCTACACCTTC.

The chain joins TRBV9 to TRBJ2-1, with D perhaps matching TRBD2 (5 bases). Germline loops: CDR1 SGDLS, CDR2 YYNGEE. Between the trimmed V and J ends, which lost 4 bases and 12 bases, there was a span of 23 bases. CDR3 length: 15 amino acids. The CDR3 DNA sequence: TGTGCCAGCAGCCCCGAGCCCCGGCTAGCTCAAGGGCAGTTCTTC. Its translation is CASSPEPRLAQGQFF. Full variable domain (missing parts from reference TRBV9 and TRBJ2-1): DSGVTQTPKHLITATGQRVTLRCSPRSGDLSVYWYQQSLDQGLQFLIQYYNGEERAKGNILERFSAQQFPDLHSELNLSSLELGDSALYFCASSPEPRLAQGQFFGPGTRLTVL.

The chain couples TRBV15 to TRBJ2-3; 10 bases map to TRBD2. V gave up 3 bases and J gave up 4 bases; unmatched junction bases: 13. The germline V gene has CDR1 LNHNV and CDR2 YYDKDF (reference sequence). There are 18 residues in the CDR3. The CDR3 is CATSRYPSGSFDADTQYF. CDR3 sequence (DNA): TGTGCCACCAGCAGGTATCCTAGCGGGAGTTTTGACGCAGATACGCAGTATTTT.

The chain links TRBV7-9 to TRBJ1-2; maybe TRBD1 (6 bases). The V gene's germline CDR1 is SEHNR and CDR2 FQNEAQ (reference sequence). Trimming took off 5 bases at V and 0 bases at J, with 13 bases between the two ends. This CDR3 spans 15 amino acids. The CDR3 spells CASSPRQAANYGYTF. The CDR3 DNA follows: TGTGCCAGCAGCCCCAGACAGGCCGCTAACTATGGCTACACCTTC.

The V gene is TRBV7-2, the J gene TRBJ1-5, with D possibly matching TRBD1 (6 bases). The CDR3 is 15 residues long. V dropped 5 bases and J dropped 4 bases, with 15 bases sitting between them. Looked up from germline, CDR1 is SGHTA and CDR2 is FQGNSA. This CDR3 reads CASSPGGQANQPQHF. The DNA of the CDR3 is TGTGCCAGCAGCCCCGGGGGGCAGGCAAATCAGCCCCAGCATTTT.

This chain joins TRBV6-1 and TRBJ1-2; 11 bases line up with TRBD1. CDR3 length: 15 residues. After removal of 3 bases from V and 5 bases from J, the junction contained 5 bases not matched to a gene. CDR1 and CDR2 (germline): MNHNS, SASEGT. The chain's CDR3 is CASSDGQGATYGYTF. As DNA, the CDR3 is TGTGCCAGCAGTGATGGACAGGGGGCGACGTATGGCTACACCTTC.

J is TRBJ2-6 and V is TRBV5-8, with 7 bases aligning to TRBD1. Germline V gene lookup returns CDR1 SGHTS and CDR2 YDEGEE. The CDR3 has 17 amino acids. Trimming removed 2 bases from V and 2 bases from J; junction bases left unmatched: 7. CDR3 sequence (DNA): TGTGCCAGCAGCTTCAGGGGGTATCTAACTGGGGCCAACGTCCTGACTTTC. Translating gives CASSFRGYLTGANVLTF.

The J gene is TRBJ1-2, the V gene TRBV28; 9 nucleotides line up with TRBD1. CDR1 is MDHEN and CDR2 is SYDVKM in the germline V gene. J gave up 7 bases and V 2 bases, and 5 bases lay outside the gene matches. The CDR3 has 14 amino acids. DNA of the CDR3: TGTGCCAGCAGTTTAGGCTCGACAGGGGGTGGCTACACCTTC. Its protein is CASSLGSTGGGYTF.

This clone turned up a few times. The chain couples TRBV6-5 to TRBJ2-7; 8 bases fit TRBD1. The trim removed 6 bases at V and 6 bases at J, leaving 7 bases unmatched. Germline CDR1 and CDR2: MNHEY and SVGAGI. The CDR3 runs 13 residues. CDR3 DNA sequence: TGTGCCAGCAGACCGGGACAGGCTACCGAGCAGTACTTC. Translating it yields CASRPGQATEQYF.

Written as DNA, the CDR3 is TGTGCCAGCAGCCCAACGCTAAACTATGGCTACACCTTC. It yields the protein CASSPTLNYGYTF. The chain carries TRBV28 and TRBJ1-2, with D hard to call. The V gene's germline CDR1 is MDHEN and CDR2 SYDVKM. The CDR3 totals 13 residues. V dropped 6 bases and J dropped 2 bases, with 10 bases sitting between them.

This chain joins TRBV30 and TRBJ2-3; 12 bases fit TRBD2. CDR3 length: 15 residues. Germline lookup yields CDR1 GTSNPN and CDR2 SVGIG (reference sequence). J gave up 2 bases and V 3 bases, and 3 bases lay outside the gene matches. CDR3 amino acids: CAWSRLAGVTDTQYF. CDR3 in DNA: TGTGCCTGGAGCCGACTAGCGGGAGTCACAGATACGCAGTATTTT.

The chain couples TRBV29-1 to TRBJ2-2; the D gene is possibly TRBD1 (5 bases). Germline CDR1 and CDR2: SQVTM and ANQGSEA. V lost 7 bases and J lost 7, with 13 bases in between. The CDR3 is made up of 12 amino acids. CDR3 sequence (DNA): TGCAGCGCTACGACAGCAATCGGGGAGCTGTTTTTT. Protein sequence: CSATTAIGELFF.

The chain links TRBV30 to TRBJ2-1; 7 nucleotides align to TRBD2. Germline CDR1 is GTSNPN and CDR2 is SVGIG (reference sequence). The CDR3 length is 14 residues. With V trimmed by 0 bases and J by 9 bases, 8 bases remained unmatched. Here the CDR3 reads CAWSVLRGEGEQFF. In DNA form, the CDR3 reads TGTGCCTGGAGTGTACTGCGCGGGGAGGGTGAGCAGTTCTTC.